A selection of T cell receptor beta chains follows, all from one sample in a study of blood T cell repertoires in COVID-19. Produced via immunoSEQ multiplex PCR; TCRdb's table is partial and in-frame only. The sample gives 200,000 or so clones, approximately 84% of which show up once; about 6.9% is in the top ten. Sequencing was done on a sample of peripheral blood. All receptors come from a human donor with acute or convalescent COVID-19. The donor label of this sample is uncertain. Both conserved end residues are part of each CDR3. D genes are given only for firm matches. The size field is filled for only some rows; it gives once, few, many or a size class.

V gene,clone size,D gene,J gene,CDR3 protein,CDR3 DNA
TRBV30,NA,NA,TRBJ1-1,CAFQGGPTEAFF,TGTGCCTTCCAGGGAGGACCTACTGAAGCTTTCTTT
TRBV6-6,NA,NA,TRBJ1-2,CARAVQGHTNYGYTF,TGTGCCAGAGCGGTGCAGGGACACACTAACTATGGCTACACCTTC
TRBV7-9,NA,TRBD1,TRBJ1-2,CASSLIGTGPHF,TGTGCCAGCAGCTTAATAGGGACAGGGCCGCATTTC
TRBV29-1,NA,NA,TRBJ2-1,CSVGAWFSDEQFF,TGCAGCGTGGGGGCCTGGTTTAGCGATGAGCAGTTCTTC
TRBV7-9,NA,TRBD2,TRBJ2-7,CASSNVGGNEQYF,TGTGCCAGCAGCAACGTGGGGGGGAACGAGCAGTACTTC
TRBV7-8,NA,TRBD1,TRBJ2-3,CASSRQGNTDTQYF,TGTGCCAGCAGCCGACAGGGTAACACAGATACGCAGTATTTT
TRBV28,NA,TRBD2,TRBJ2-1,CASSSGLATLNEQFF,TGTGCCAGCAGTTCCGGACTAGCAACGTTGAATGAGCAGTTCTTC
TRBV27,NA,TRBD2,TRBJ2-5,CASSLSLAGVSETQYF,TGTGCCAGCAGTTTATCCCTAGCGGGAGTTTCGGAGACCCAGTACTTC
TRBV7-2,once,NA,TRBJ2-7,CASSKAPNSYEQYF,TGTGCCAGCAGCAAAGCCCCTAACAGCTACGAGCAGTACTTC
TRBV7-9,NA,TRBD1,TRBJ2-2,CASSTTGTTGPGELFF,TGTGCCAGCAGCACCACGGGGACGACAGGGCCCGGGGAGCTGTTTTTT
TRBV5-1,NA,TRBD2,TRBJ2-1,CASRLVGGNEQFF,TGCGCCAGCAGGCTTGTCGGGGGGAATGAGCAGTTCTTC
TRBV6-2/TRBV6-3,NA,NA,TRBJ2-7,CASSSDRTYEQYF,TGTGCCAGCAGTTCTGACAGGACCTACGAGCAGTACTTC
TRBV7-9,NA,TRBD2,TRBJ2-3,CASSPSGRRLTDTQYF,TGTGCCAGCAGCCCTAGCGGCAGGAGACTCACAGATACGCAGTATTTT
TRBV5-1,NA,TRBD1,TRBJ1-4,CASSMGGTDQEKLFF,TGCGCCAGCAGCATGGGGGGGACAGATCAAGAAAAACTGTTTTTT
TRBV28,once,TRBD1,TRBJ1-2,CASSFAGTGGWSGYTF,TGTGCCAGCAGTTTTGCCGGGACAGGGGGCTGGAGTGGCTACACCTTC
TRBV28,medium-sized,NA,TRBJ2-2,CASRLNTGELFF,TGTGCTAGCAGACTTAACACCGGGGAGCTGTTTTTT
TRBV10-3,NA,NA,TRBJ1-4,CATAGATNEKLFF,TGTGCCACGGCAGGGGCAACTAATGAAAAACTGTTTTTT
TRBV18,NA,TRBD1,TRBJ2-7,CASSGTGSSYEQYF,TGTGCCAGCTCCGGGACAGGGAGCTCCTACGAGCAGTACTTC
TRBV28,NA,NA,TRBJ2-3,CASTRVRTDTQYF,TGTGCCAGCACCAGGGTCCGCACAGATACGCAGTATTTT
TRBV6-6,NA,TRBD2,TRBJ2-1,CASSRGGRENNEQFF,TGTGCCAGCAGTCGGGGGGGGCGGGAAAACAATGAGCAGTTCTTC
TRBV19,NA,TRBD1,TRBJ2-7,CASMDRATYEQYF,TGTGCCAGTATGGACAGGGCCACCTACGAGCAGTACTTC
TRBV11-3,NA,TRBD2,TRBJ2-3,CASSSTGTSGDTQYF,TGTGCCAGCAGTTCCACCGGGACTAGCGGGGATACGCAGTATTTT
TRBV18,once,TRBD1,TRBJ1-1,CASSWSDRVNTEAFF,TGTGCCAGCTCATGGTCGGACAGGGTGAACACTGAAGCTTTCTTT
TRBV6-6,NA,TRBD2,TRBJ2-1,CASSRILAGTYNEQFF,TGTGCCAGCAGTCGCATTCTAGCGGGGACCTACAATGAGCAGTTCTTC
TRBV5-6,NA,TRBD1,TRBJ1-4,CASSPGTGTTNEKLFF,TGTGCCAGCAGCCCTGGGACAGGGACGACTAATGAAAAACTGTTTTTT
TRBV28,NA,NA,TRBJ2-1,CASTSQGRVGMDEFF,TGTGCCAGCACCAGTCAGGGGAGGGTCGGGATGGACGAGTTCTTC
TRBV7-9,NA,NA,TRBJ1-1,CASSPSLNTEAFF,TGTGCCAGCTCTCCGAGCCTGAACACTGAAGCTTTCTTT
TRBV5-1,NA,TRBD1,TRBJ2-2,CASSATGGTGELFF,TGCGCCAGCAGCGCCACAGGGGGTACCGGGGAGCTGTTTTTT
TRBV7-9,NA,TRBD1,TRBJ1-3,CASSSDRDGNTIYF,TGTGCCAGCAGCTCCGACAGGGATGGAAACACCATATATTTT
TRBV28,NA,TRBD1,TRBJ2-3,CASSPQGAPTDTQYF,TGTGCCAGCAGTCCGCAGGGGGCGCCCACAGATACGCAGTATTTT
TRBV28,few,TRBD1,TRBJ2-5,CASSSPSRQGQETQYF,TGTGCCAGCTCGTCCCCCTCAAGACAGGGTCAAGAGACCCAGTACTTC
TRBV5-1,NA,NA,TRBJ1-4,CASRPRVDIEKLFF,TGCGCCAGCAGGCCCAGGGTAGATATTGAAAAACTGTTTTTT
TRBV6-5,NA,TRBD1,TRBJ1-2,CASRTGLNYGYTF,TGTGCCAGTCGGACAGGCCTTAACTATGGCTACACCTTC
TRBV5-1,NA,TRBD2,TRBJ2-3,CASSLESGSYTDTQYF,TGCGCCAGCAGCTTGGAGAGCGGGAGCTATACAGATACGCAGTATTTT
TRBV28,NA,TRBD1,TRBJ1-5,CASSPDRGVQPQHF,TGTGCCAGCAGTCCTGACAGGGGAGTCCAGCCCCAGCATTTT